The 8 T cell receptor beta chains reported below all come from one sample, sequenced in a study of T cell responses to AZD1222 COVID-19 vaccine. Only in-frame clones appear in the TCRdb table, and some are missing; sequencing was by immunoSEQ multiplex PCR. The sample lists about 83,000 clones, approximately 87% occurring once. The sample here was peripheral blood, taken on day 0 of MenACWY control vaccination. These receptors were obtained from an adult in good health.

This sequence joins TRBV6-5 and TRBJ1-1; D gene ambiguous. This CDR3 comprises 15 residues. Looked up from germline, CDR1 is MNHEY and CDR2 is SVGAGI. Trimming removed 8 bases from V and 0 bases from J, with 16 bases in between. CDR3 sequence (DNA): TGTGCCAGCTTCCCAAGATCTGGGATGAACACTGAAGCTTTCTTT. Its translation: CASFPRSGMNTEAFF.

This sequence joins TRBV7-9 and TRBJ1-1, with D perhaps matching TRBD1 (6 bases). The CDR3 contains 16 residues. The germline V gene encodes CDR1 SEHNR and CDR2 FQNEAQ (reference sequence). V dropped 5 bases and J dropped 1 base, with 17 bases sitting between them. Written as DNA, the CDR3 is TGTGCCAGCAGCCTAGGGGGGAACAGCCCGAACACTGAAGCTTTCTTT. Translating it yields CASSLGGNSPNTEAFF. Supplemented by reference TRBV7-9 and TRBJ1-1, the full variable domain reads DTGVSQNPRHKITKRGQNVTFRCDPISEHNRLYWYRQTLGQGPEFLTYFQNEAQLEKSRLLSDRFSAERPKGSFSTLEIQRTEQGDSAMYLCASSLGGNSPNTEAFFGQGTRLTVV.

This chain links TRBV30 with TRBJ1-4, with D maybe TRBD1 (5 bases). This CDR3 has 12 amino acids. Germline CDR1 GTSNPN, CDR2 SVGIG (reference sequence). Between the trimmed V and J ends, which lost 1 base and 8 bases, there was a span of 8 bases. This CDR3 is CAWSARDEKLFF. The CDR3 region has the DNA TGTGCCTGGAGTGCCAGGGACGAAAAACTGTTTTTT. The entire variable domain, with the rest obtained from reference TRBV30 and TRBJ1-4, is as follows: SQTIHQWPATLVQPVGSPLSLECTVEGTSNPNLYWYRQAAGRGLQLLFYSVGIGQISSEVPQNLSASRPQDRQFILSSKKLLLSDSGFYLCAWSARDEKLFFGSGTQLSVL.

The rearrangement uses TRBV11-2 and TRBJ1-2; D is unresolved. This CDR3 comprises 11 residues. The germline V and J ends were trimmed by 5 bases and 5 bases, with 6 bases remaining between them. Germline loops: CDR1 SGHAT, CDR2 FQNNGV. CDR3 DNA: TGTGCCAGCAGCCACCTATATGGCTACACCTTC. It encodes CASSHLYGYTF.

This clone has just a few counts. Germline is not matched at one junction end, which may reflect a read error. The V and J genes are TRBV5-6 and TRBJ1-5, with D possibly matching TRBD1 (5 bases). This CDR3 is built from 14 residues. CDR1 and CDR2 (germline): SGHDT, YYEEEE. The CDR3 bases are TGTGCCAGCACCTTGGGAGGGGTCGATCAGCCCCAGCATTTT. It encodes CASTLGGVDQPQHF.

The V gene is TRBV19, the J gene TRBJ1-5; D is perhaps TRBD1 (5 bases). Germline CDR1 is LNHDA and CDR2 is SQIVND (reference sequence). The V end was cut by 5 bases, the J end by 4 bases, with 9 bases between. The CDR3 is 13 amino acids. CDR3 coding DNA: TGTGCCAGTAGTGTGGGGGATAATCAGCCCCAGCATTTT. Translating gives CASSVGDNQPQHF.

In DNA, the CDR3 is TGCGCCAGCAGCCAAAGAAGCCTAGCGGGAGTTGATACAGATACGCAGTATTTT. This translates into CASSQRSLAGVDTDTQYF. The chain recombines TRBV4-3 with TRBJ2-3; TRBD2 matches 10 bases. The CDR3 has 18 amino acids. Germline CDR1 and CDR2: LGHNA and YSLEER. The ends lost 2 bases at V and 3 bases at J; junction bases unmatched: 11.

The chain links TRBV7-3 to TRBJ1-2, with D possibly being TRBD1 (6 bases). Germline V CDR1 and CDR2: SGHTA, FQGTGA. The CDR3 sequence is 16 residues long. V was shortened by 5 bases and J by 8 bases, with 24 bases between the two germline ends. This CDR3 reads CASSPLGTGRVDGYTF. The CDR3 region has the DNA TGTGCCAGCAGCCCCCTAGGCACAGGGAGAGTTGACGGCTACACCTTC.